This entry lists 27 T cell receptor beta chains sequenced from one sample in a study of shared clonotypes between healthy human individuals. Measured with immunoSEQ multiplex PCR; TCRdb has only the in-frame clones, and not every one. The profile shows more than 2 million clones, 95% of them singletons. The source material was naive CD4+ T cells sorted from blood. The subset: CD45RA+ positively selected. Receptors originate from a man aged 18-30 years in good health.

A single count supports this clone. The chain links TRBV15 to TRBJ2-5; D is unclear. The V and J ends lost 0 bases and 2 bases respectively, with 10 bases between them. The CDR3 is made up of 15 amino acids. The V gene's germline CDR1 is LNHNV and CDR2 YYDKDF (reference sequence). The DNA for the CDR3 is TGTGCCACCAGCAGAGATCGGGTGGGTCAAGAGACCCAGTACTTC. Translating it yields CATSRDRVGQETQYF.

The chain carries TRBV6-5 and TRBJ1-6, with D possibly TRBD1 on 5 matching bases. This CDR3 contains 14 residues. Trimming stripped 7 bases from V and 11 bases from J, with 18 bases between. From germline, CDR1 is MNHEY and CDR2 SVGAGI. The CDR3 DNA sequence: TGTGCCAGCACTTCCGGTCGTCCAGGGACACCCCTCCACTTT. Its protein is CASTSGRPGTPLHF.

This sequence joins TRBV5-1 and TRBJ2-3; D not resolved. The length of the CDR3 is 15 residues. Trimming stripped 2 bases from V and 2 bases from J, with 12 bases between. Looked up from germline, CDR1 is SGHRS and CDR2 is YFSETQ. Here the CDR3 reads CASSFPSPSTDTQYF. DNA for the CDR3: TGCGCCAGCAGCTTTCCCAGCCCATCCACAGATACGCAGTATTTT.

A note on this clone: This sample includes further DNA sequences coding for the same CDR3. V gene TRBV19 combines with J gene TRBJ2-7; D is undetermined. CDR1 and CDR2 from the germline V gene are LNHDA and SQIVND (reference sequence). The V end was cut by 3 bases, the J end by 1 base, with 7 bases between. This CDR3 has 13 amino acids. CDR3 sequence: CASSIVPSYEQYF. CDR3 nucleotide sequence: TGTGCCAGTAGTATTGTCCCGTCCTACGAGCAGTACTTC. Based on the CDR3 plus reference TRBV19 and TRBJ2-7, the full variable domain is DGGITQSPKYLFRKEGQNVTLSCEQNLNHDAMYWYRQDPGQGLRLIYYSQIVNDFQKGDIAEGYSVSREKKESFPLTVTSAQKNPTAFYLCASSIVPSYEQYFGPGTRLTVT.

CDR3 coding DNA: TGTGCCAGCAGCTATAGCGGGAATGTAAACAATGAGCAGTTCTTC. It translates to CASSYSGNVNNEQFF. The genes are TRBV6-6 and TRBJ2-1, with TRBD2 identical over 8 bases. J was trimmed by 5 bases and V by 6 bases; bases with no gene match: 9. This CDR3 is 15 amino acids long. Germline V gene data show CDR1 as MNHNY and CDR2 as SVGAGI (reference sequence).

The chain has TRBV5-6 and TRBJ1-6, with D unresolved. The germline gives CDR1 SGHDT, CDR2 YYEEEE. The CDR3 is 14 residues long. Trimming shortened V by 4 bases and J by 4 bases, and 9 bases separated the two germline ends. The CDR3 here is CASSGGQYNSPLHF. The CDR3 DNA is TGTGCCAGCAGCGGTGGGCAGTATAATTCACCCCTCCACTTT.

V usage is TRBV4-3 and J usage is TRBJ2-5, with D possibly TRBD1 on 7 matching bases. V lost 0 bases to trimming and J lost 2 bases, with 13 bases between them. Germline V lookup: CDR1 LGHNA, CDR2 YSLEER. The CDR3 contains 16 residues. This CDR3 reads CASSQDSRGAQETQYF. The CDR3 nucleotides are TGCGCCAGCAGCCAAGATAGCAGGGGGGCACAAGAGACCCAGTACTTC.

The chain recombines TRBV10-1 with TRBJ2-1, with 11 bases aligning to TRBD2. The CDR3 totals 15 residues. J gave up 8 bases and V 4 bases, and 7 bases lay outside the gene matches. CDR1 WNHNN and CDR2 SYGVQD come from the germline V gene (reference sequence). The CDR3 DNA reads TGCGCCAGCAGTGTTGATAGCGGGAGGGCCCATGAGCAGTTCTTC. Protein product: CASSVDSGRAHEQFF.

This clone has just a few counts. The rearrangement links TRBV6-5 to TRBJ2-2; a weak D match, TRBD2 (6 bases). Trimming left V 4 bases short and J 2 bases short, with 8 bases between. CDR1 is MNHEY, CDR2 SVGAGI, per germline. The CDR3 is made up of 14 amino acids. CDR3 residues: CASSFTSNTGELFF. The DNA for the CDR3 is TGTGCCAGCAGTTTTACTAGCAACACCGGGGAGCTGTTTTTT.

V and J are TRBV25-1 and TRBJ2-7; the D is unclear. CDR3 length: 13 amino acids. Germline V lookup: CDR1 MGHDK, CDR2 SYGVNS. Trimming removed 9 bases at V and 0 bases at J, with 12 bases between. CDR3 amino acids: CASQLQGSYEQYF. DNA of the CDR3: TGTGCCAGTCAACTACAAGGCTCCTACGAGCAGTACTTC.

This chain uses TRBV4-1 with TRBJ2-5, with D possibly being TRBD1 (6 bases). V lost 0 bases and J lost 4, with 12 bases in between. The V gene's germline CDR1 is MGHRA and CDR2 YSYEKL. The CDR3 consists of 15 residues. CDR3 sequence reads: CASSQDQGRAETQYF. CDR3 DNA: TGCGCCAGCAGCCAAGACCAGGGGCGCGCAGAGACCCAGTACTTC.

This clone was recorded only once. The V gene is TRBV5-6, the J gene TRBJ1-3, with TRBD1 matching 7 bases. Trimming at V came to 2 bases and at J to 7 bases, leaving 3 bases not matched to a gene. The CDR3 covers 13 residues. Looked up from germline, CDR1 is SGHDT and CDR2 is YYEEEE. The CDR3 loop reads CASSFDRENTIYF. CDR3 in DNA: TGTGCCAGCAGCTTCGACAGGGAGAACACCATATATTTT.

The chain's CDR3 is CASSPTGTSGSFETQYF. In DNA form, the CDR3 reads TGTGCCAGCAGCCCGACCGGGACTAGCGGGAGTTTTGAGACCCAGTACTTC. This chain links TRBV7-6 with TRBJ2-5; 14 bases line up with TRBD2. Germline lookup yields CDR1 SGHVS and CDR2 FNYEAQ. Trimming at V came to 5 bases and at J to 5 bases, leaving 10 bases not matched to a gene. This CDR3 is 17 amino acids long.

V gene TRBV28 combines with J gene TRBJ1-1; 9 bases are shared with TRBD1. Germline CDR1 reads MDHEN; CDR2 reads SYDVKM. V lost 5 bases to trimming and J lost 0 bases; unmatched junction nucleotides: 7. CDR3 length equals 16 residues. CDR3 residues: CASSTPGTGMNTEAFF. The CDR3 coding sequence is TGTGCCAGCAGTACCCCGGGGACAGGGATGAACACTGAAGCTTTCTTT.

The genes are TRBV6-5 and TRBJ2-7; D tentatively fits TRBD1 or TRBD2 (5 bases each). Germline CDR1 reads MNHEY; CDR2 reads SVGAGI. CDR3 length: 12 residues. The V gene lost 6 bases and the J gene lost 6 bases, with 12 bases spanning the gap. DNA for the CDR3: TGTGCCAGCAGATTCTCTGGGGGCGAGCAGTACTTC. Protein product: CASRFSGGEQYF.

V and J are TRBV2 and TRBJ2-5, with a tentative D call TRBD1 (6 bases). The CDR3 is 13 amino acids. The ends were cut back, 2 bases at V and 9 bases at J, with 13 bases in the middle. The germline gives CDR1 SNHLY, CDR2 FYNNEI. This CDR3 is CASSEQGKGPQYF. CDR3 nucleotide sequence: TGTGCCAGCAGTGAACAGGGGAAAGGGCCCCAGTACTTC.

The CDR3 sequence: CASSLSGTGANYGYTF. CDR3 coding DNA: TGTGCCAGCAGTTTATCGGGGACGGGGGCGAACTATGGCTACACCTTC. The chain joins TRBV27 to TRBJ1-2; the D gene is possibly TRBD1 (6 bases). With 0 bases removed from V and 2 bases from J, the gap between germline ends came to 13 bases. The CDR3 extends over 16 amino acids. Germline loops: CDR1 MNHEY, CDR2 SMNVEV (reference sequence).

J is TRBJ2-7 and V is TRBV28, with 13 bases lining up with TRBD2. Trimming cost V 6 bases and J 0 bases; bases outside gene matches: 11. CDR3 length: 18 amino acids. Germline V gene data show CDR1 as MDHEN and CDR2 as SYDVKM. The CDR3 spells CASSPGLAGELSSYEQYF. DNA of the CDR3: TGTGCCAGCAGCCCCGGACTAGCGGGGGAGTTGAGCTCCTACGAGCAGTACTTC. Filled out from reference TRBV28 and TRBJ2-7, the complete variable domain reads DVKVTQSSRYLVKRTGEKVFLECVQDMDHENMFWYRQDPGLGLRLIYFSYDVKMKEKGDIPEGYSVSREKKERFSLILESASTNQTSMYLCASSPGLAGELSSYEQYFGPGTRLTVT.

This clone was observed a single time. This same CDR3 is encoded by further DNA sequences in the sample. This rearrangement joins TRBV10-3 to TRBJ1-1; no clear D. The CDR3 is made up of 13 amino acids. CDR1 and CDR2 (germline): ENHRY, SYGVKD. V shed 2 bases and J shed 4 bases, with 8 bases lying between them. The CDR3 protein is CAISEGEVTEAFF. The CDR3, as DNA: TGTGCCATCAGTGAGGGGGAGGTCACTGAAGCTTTCTTT.

On this clone itself: Distinct nucleotide sequences in the sample also encode this CDR3. V and J are TRBV7-9 and TRBJ1-5, with D tentatively TRBD1 (6 bases). Germline assignment: CDR1 SEHNR and CDR2 FQNEAQ (reference sequence). The CDR3 is 13 amino acids. Deletions cut 2 bases from V and 6 bases from J, with 8 bases between. This CDR3 is CASSLTGTQPQHF. Written as DNA, the CDR3 is TGTGCCAGCAGCTTAACAGGGACTCAGCCCCAGCATTTT.

This chain uses TRBV28 with TRBJ1-1, with D uncertain. This CDR3 is built from 15 residues. V gave up 1 base and J gave up 1 base, with 10 bases separating them. The germline V gene has CDR1 MDHEN and CDR2 SYDVKM. This chain's CDR3 is CASSLFAPGNTEAFF. The CDR3 coding sequence is TGTGCCAGCAGTTTATTTGCCCCTGGGAACACTGAAGCTTTCTTT.

The chain has TRBV30 and TRBJ2-6; D might be TRBD2 (6 bases). In germline, CDR1 is GTSNPN, CDR2 SVGIG (reference sequence). Trimming shortened V by 2 bases and J by 1 base, and 24 bases separated the two germline ends. This CDR3 has 20 residues. The CDR3 here is CAWSRMRTAGYGSGANVLTF. CDR3 sequence (DNA): TGTGCCTGGAGTCGGATGAGGACGGCGGGGTATGGGTCTGGGGCCAACGTCCTGACTTTC.

About this clone: Distinct nucleotide sequences in the sample also encode this CDR3. This chain links TRBV28 with TRBJ1-5; D is possibly TRBD1 (5 bases). Germline CDR1 and CDR2: MDHEN and SYDVKM. Trimming took 6 bases from V and 3 from J, leaving 9 bases between them. This CDR3 spans 13 amino acids. The CDR3 DNA sequence: TGTGCCAGCAGCCGACAGTCCAATCAGCCCCAGCATTTT. This gives the protein CASSRQSNQPQHF.

The V call is TRBV5-1, the J call TRBJ2-1; TRBD1 is a possible D gene (5 bases). The CDR3 is 16 residues long. Between the trimmed V and J ends, which lost 6 bases and 7 bases, there was a span of 23 bases. Germline loops: CDR1 SGHRS, CDR2 YFSETQ. The CDR3 DNA reads as TGCGCCAGCACCCTGGGGCAGGGCACTATTAAGAATGAGCAGTTCTTC. Its protein is CASTLGQGTIKNEQFF.

This sequence joins TRBV27 and TRBJ2-7, with 9 bases that match TRBD1. Germline V gene data show CDR1 as MNHEY and CDR2 as SMNVEV (reference sequence). CDR3 size: 16 residues. The trim removed 4 bases at V and 2 bases at J, leaving 9 bases unmatched. Here the CDR3 reads CASSSFGTGRTYEQYF. The CDR3 nucleotides read TGTGCCAGCAGTTCCTTCGGGACAGGGAGGACCTACGAGCAGTACTTC.

This chain links TRBV9 with TRBJ2-3; 8 nucleotides line up with TRBD2. The CDR3 totals 14 residues. The ends lost 5 bases at V and 4 bases at J; junction bases unmatched: 6. CDR1 and CDR2 (germline): SGDLS, YYNGEE. This CDR3 reads CASRRSGGSDTQYF. CDR3 DNA sequence: TGTGCCAGCAGAAGGAGCGGGGGATCAGATACGCAGTATTTT.

This chain uses TRBV30 with TRBJ1-3, with D possibly being TRBD1 (6 bases). The length of the CDR3 is 15 residues. Trimming pared 7 bases from V and 0 bases from J, leaving 16 bases between. The germline V gene encodes CDR1 GTSNPN and CDR2 SVGIG (reference sequence). The CDR3 is CASYPGESSGNTIYF. The CDR3, as DNA: TGTGCCTCATACCCAGGGGAGAGCTCTGGAAACACCATATATTTT. The complete variable domain, with remaining parts taken from reference TRBV30 and TRBJ1-3, reads SQTIHQWPATLVQPVGSPLSLECTVEGTSNPNLYWYRQAAGRGLQLLFYSVGIGQISSEVPQNLSASRPQDRQFILSSKKLLLSDSGFYLCASYPGESSGNTIYFGEGSWLTVV.